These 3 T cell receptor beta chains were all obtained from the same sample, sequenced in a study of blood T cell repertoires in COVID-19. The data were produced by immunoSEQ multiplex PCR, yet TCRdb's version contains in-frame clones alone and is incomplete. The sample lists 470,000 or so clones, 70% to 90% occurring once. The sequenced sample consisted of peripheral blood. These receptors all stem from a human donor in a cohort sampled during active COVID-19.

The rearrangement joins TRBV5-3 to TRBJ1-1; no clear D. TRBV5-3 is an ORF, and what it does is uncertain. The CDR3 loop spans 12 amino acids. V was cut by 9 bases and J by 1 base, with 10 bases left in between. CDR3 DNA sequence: TGTGCCATTGCCCTAAAGAACACTGAAGCTTTCTTT. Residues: CAIALKNTEAFF.

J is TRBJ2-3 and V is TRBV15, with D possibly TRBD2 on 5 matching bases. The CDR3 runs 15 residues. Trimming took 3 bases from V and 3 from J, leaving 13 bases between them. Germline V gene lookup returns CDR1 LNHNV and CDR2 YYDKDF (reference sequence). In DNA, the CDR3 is TGTGCCACCAGCAGTCTTGGGAGTATGACAGATACGCAGTATTTT. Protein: CATSSLGSMTDTQYF.

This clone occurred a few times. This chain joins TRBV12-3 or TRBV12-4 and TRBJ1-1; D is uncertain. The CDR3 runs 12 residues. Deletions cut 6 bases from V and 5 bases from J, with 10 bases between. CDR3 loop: CASSHTGTEAFF. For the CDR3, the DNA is TGTGCCAGCAGCCATACGGGAACTGAAGCTTTCTTT.